The clone carrying this T cell receptor beta chain was picked up many times. TCR beta CDR3 regions were amplified from RNA. HTBI primers were used for first-round RT-PCR of the TCR CDR3. MiXCR, run by TCRdb on the multiplex PCR reads, gives a single entry per CDR3 protein. The data contain roughly 650,000 distinct CDR3 sequences, roughly a sixth of them singletons. These data originate in a study of T cells in Graves' hyperthyroidism and ophthalmopathy. The TCR sequence derives from a woman between 40 and 55 years old with Graves' ophthalmopathy. Material: blood.

The CDR3 coding sequence is TGTGCCAGCAGTACCGTATTTGCGGCTCACGAGCAGTACTTC. This sequence encodes CASSTVFAAHEQYF. The chain is built from TRBV28 and TRBJ2-7; D gene uncertain. This CDR3 region has 14 residues. CDR1 and CDR2 (germline): MDHEN, SYDVKM. Trimming stripped 5 bases from V and 5 bases from J, with 16 bases between.